Detailed here is one TCR beta chain. The sample originates from a study of blood T cell repertoires in COVID-19. Study-level background: The samples span acute and convalescent COVID-19 from the United States, Italy and Spain. Sample material is recorded as cDNA or gDNA derived from T cells, B-cell-depleted T cells, or PBMCs.

Here immunoSEQ multiplex PCR was the method, and the copy in TCRdb shows in-frame clones only, minus some. Among 140,000 to 150,000 clones listed, around 89% were seen once. V lost 7 bases, J lost 7 bases, and 12 bases stayed unmatched. The CDR3 extends over 14 amino acids. Germline loops: CDR1 SGHTA, CDR2 FQGNSA. The clonotype originates from a man aged 60-69 years with active or convalescent COVID-19. The V and J genes are TRBV7-2 and TRBJ2-7; 8 bases line up with TRBD2. The sequencing input was peripheral blood. CDR3 loop: CASTPARGAGEQYF. The CDR3, as DNA: TGTGCCAGCACCCCAGCGCGGGGGGCGGGGGAGCAGTACTTC.